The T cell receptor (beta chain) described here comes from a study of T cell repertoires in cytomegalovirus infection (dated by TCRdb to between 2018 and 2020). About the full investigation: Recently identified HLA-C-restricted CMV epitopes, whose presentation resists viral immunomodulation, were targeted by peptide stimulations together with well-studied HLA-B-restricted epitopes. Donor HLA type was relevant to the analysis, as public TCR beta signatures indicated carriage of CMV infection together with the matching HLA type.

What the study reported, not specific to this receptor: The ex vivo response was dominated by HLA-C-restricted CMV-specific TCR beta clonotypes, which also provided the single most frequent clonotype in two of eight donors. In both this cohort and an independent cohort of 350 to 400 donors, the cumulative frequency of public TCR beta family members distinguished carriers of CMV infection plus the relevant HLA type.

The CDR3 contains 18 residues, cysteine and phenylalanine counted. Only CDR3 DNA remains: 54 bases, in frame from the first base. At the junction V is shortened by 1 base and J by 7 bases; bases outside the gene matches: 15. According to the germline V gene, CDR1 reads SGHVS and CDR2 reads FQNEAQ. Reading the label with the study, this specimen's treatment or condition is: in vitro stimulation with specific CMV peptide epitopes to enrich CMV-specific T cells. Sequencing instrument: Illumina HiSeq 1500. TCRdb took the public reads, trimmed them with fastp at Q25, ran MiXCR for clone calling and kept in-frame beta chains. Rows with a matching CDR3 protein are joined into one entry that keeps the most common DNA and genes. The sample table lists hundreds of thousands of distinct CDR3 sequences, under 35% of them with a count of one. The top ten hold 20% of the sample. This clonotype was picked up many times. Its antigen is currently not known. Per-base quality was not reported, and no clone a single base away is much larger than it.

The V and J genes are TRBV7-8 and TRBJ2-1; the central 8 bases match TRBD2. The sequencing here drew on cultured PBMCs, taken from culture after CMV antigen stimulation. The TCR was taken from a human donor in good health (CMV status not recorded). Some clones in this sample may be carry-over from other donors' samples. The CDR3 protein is CASSLGRGGTRGRNEQFF. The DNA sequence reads TGTGCCAGCAGCTTAGGAAGAGGAGGGACTAGAGGACGGAATGAGCAGTTCTTC. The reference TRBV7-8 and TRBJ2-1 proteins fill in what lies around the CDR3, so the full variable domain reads GAGVSQSPRYKVAKRGQDVALRCDPISGHVSLFWYQQALGQGPEFLTYFQNEAQLDKSGLPSDRFFAERPEGSVSTLKIQRTQQEDSAVYLCASSLGRGGTRGRNEQFFGPGTRLTVL.